This T cell receptor (beta chain) was identified in a study of OX40 agonist ivuxolimab in advanced cancers. Findings and caveats of the study: Nonresponders, in some cases, also had low normalized T-cell clonal expansion.

The repertoire was sequenced with immunoSEQ multiplex PCR; TCRdb's copy has only in-frame clones and lacks some. Here the sample spans approximately 96,000 clones, less than 95% being singletons. Germline-derived CDR1 and CDR2 are SGDLS and YYNGEE. The CDR3 length is 13 residues. The ends were cut back, 6 bases at V and 5 bases at J, with 14 bases in the middle. This clone was seen just once. The antigen remains unidentified. This chain links TRBV9 with TRBJ2-5; a weak D match, TRBD1 (6 bases). The clonotype was recovered from an adult with an advanced solid tumor such as melanoma, head and neck, liver or kidney cancer. The sequencing used CD4+ or CD8+ T cells sorted from blood, collected in a trial of the OX40 agonist ivuxolimab. The CDR3 DNA is TGTGCCAGCACATCAGGGGTAGGGGAGACCCAGTACTTC. Amino acid sequence: CASTSGVGETQYF.